These 19 T cell receptor beta chains originate from one sample sequenced in a study of shared clonotypes between healthy human individuals. The naive CD8 fraction comprised CD45RO-negative cells positively selected for CCR7 and excluded terminally differentiated effector memory CD45RA+ cells. The repertoire was sequenced with immunoSEQ multiplex PCR; TCRdb's copy has only in-frame clones and lacks some. The data contain hundreds of thousands of clones, approximately 95% of them singletons. Material for sequencing was naive CD8+ T cells sorted from blood. Receptors originate from a woman aged 30 to 39 in good health.

This chain uses TRBV5-1 with TRBJ2-1; 13 bases align to TRBD2. This CDR3 is built from 18 residues. V was clipped by 0 bases and J by 7 bases; unmatched bases: 10. Germline values: CDR1 SGHRS, CDR2 YFSETQ. CDR3 nucleotides: TGCGCCAGCAGCTTGGGGGTTTTGGGACTAGCGGGATTTAATGAGCAGTTCTTC. It is translated as CASSLGVLGLAGFNEQFF.

Notes on this clone: In the same sample, other DNA sequences code for this CDR3. This sequence joins TRBV28 and TRBJ1-1, with D unclear. The CDR3 contains 13 residues. CDR1 MDHEN and CDR2 SYDVKM come from the germline V gene. The germline V and J ends were trimmed by 3 bases and 2 bases, with 7 bases remaining between them. DNA for the CDR3: TGTGCCAGCAGTTTGGTCCTTAACACTGAAGCTTTCTTT. Its protein is CASSLVLNTEAFF.

This clone was detected a few times. The chain is built from TRBV18 and TRBJ2-5; tentative D call: TRBD1 (6 bases). This CDR3 contains 17 residues. The germline gives CDR1 KGHSH, CDR2 LQKENI. V was clipped by 4 bases and J by 4 bases, with 22 bases between them. CDR3 sequence: CASSRPRDTPRGETQYF. The CDR3 DNA reads TGTGCCAGCTCACGACCCCGGGACACCCCACGGGGAGAGACCCAGTACTTC.

This chain links TRBV7-9 with TRBJ2-2; 7 bases align to TRBD1. Germline loops: CDR1 SEHNR, CDR2 FQNEAQ (reference sequence). The CDR3 totals 15 residues. Trimming removed 7 bases from V and 5 bases from J; junction bases left unmatched: 10. The CDR3 sequence: CASNSQTGVTGELFF. CDR3 sequence (DNA): TGTGCCAGCAACTCCCAAACAGGGGTTACCGGGGAGCTGTTTTTT.

V gene TRBV28 combines with J gene TRBJ2-7; 7 bases line up with TRBD1. The CDR3 loop spans 15 amino acids. The V and J ends lost 7 bases and 3 bases, in that order; junction bases with no gene match: 12. Germline V gene data show CDR1 as MDHEN and CDR2 as SYDVKM. The DNA for the CDR3 is TGTGCCAGCAAGTGGGGTGGGACAGAGAACTACGAGCAGTACTTC. This encodes CASKWGGTENYEQYF.

The chain recombines TRBV5-4 with TRBJ1-5; no firm D call. Trimming took 4 bases from V and 0 from J, leaving 5 bases between them. The CDR3 is 13 residues long. CDR1 is SGHNT and CDR2 is YYREEE in the germline V gene (reference sequence). The CDR3 region is CASSESSNQPQHF. DNA of the CDR3: TGTGCCAGCAGCGAGAGTAGCAATCAGCCCCAGCATTTT.

The V call is TRBV16, the J call TRBJ2-7, with 9 bases aligning to TRBD1. The CDR3 contains 15 residues. Germline CDR1 and CDR2: KGHSY and FQNENV. V shed 3 bases and J 3 bases; nucleotides not matched to a gene: 6. CDR3 nucleotides: TGTGCCAGCAGCCATCCGGGACAGGGTGACTACGAGCAGTACTTC. Protein sequence: CASSHPGQGDYEQYF.

The chain joins TRBV18 to TRBJ2-2; D is possibly TRBD1 (6 bases). CDR1 KGHSH and CDR2 LQKENI come from the germline V gene. Between the trimmed V and J ends, which lost 3 bases and 2 bases, there was a span of 16 bases. This CDR3 is 17 amino acids long. The CDR3 protein is CASSPEFGTKNTGELFF. CDR3 bases: TGTGCCAGCTCACCCGAGTTCGGGACAAAAAACACCGGGGAGCTGTTTTTT. Full variable domain (outside the CDR3, taken from reference TRBV18 and TRBJ2-2): NAGVMQNPRHLVRRRGQEARLRCSPMKGHSHVYWYRQLPEEGLKFMVYLQKENIIDESGMPKERFSAEFPKEGPSILRIQQVVRGDSAAYFCASSPEFGTKNTGELFFGEGSRLTVL.

The chain has TRBV4-2 and TRBJ2-7; maybe TRBD2 (6 bases). The V end was cut by 4 bases, the J end by 2 bases, with 15 bases between. The length of the CDR3 is 15 residues. The V gene's germline CDR1 is LGHNA and CDR2 YNFKEQ. The CDR3 DNA reads TGTGCCAGCAGCCCCTACGTAGCGGATCCCTACGAGCAGTACTTC. This gives the protein CASSPYVADPYEQYF.

The chain carries TRBV4-1 and TRBJ1-1; 9 bases fit TRBD1. The CDR3 consists of 18 residues. Germline lookup yields CDR1 MGHRA and CDR2 YSYEKL. V gave up 3 bases and J gave up 1 base; unmatched junction bases: 12. The DNA of the CDR3 is TGCGCCAGCAGCCACAAGAAAGGGACAGGGTATACGAACACTGAAGCTTTCTTT. Translation gives CASSHKKGTGYTNTEAFF.

V gene TRBV12-1 combines with J gene TRBJ2-1; TRBD2 is the table's D call, not checked against the DNA. TRBV12-1 is an annotated pseudogene. The CDR3 consists of 15 residues. The DNA for the CDR3 is TGTGCCAGCAGCTTCCAAGTAGCGGTAGACAATGAGCAGTTCTTC. Its translation is CASSFQVAVDNEQFF.

The chain joins TRBV11-2 to TRBJ2-7; D gene uncertain. Trimming took 1 base from V and 7 from J, leaving 8 bases between them. Germline CDR1 SGHAT, CDR2 FQNNGV. The CDR3 totals 12 residues. DNA for the CDR3: TGTGCCAGCAGCTTAGGCCTCCTGGAGCAGTACTTC. Its translation: CASSLGLLEQYF.

This chain joins TRBV7-9 and TRBJ2-1; 7 bases are a match to TRBD1. V was pared by 7 bases and J by 8 bases, with 8 bases of the junction left unmatched. CDR3 length: 13 residues. CDR1 is SEHNR and CDR2 is FQNEAQ in the germline V gene (reference sequence). In DNA form, the CDR3 reads TGTGCCAGCACCCGCCCCGGACAGGATGAGCAGTTCTTC. As protein: CASTRPGQDEQFF.

The chain carries TRBV27 and TRBJ2-1, with D perhaps matching TRBD1 or TRBD2 (5 bases each). With 5 bases removed from V and 8 bases from J, the gap between germline ends came to 16 bases. This CDR3 is 14 amino acids long. CDR1 and CDR2 from the germline V gene are MNHEY and SMNVEV (reference sequence). The CDR3 region has the DNA TGTGCCAGCAGTCTCCGGGACCCCCTACATGAGCAGTTCTTC. This gives the protein CASSLRDPLHEQFF.

The V and J genes are TRBV27 and TRBJ1-5; D not certain. CDR1 MNHEY and CDR2 SMNVEV come from the germline V gene (reference sequence). This CDR3 spans 15 amino acids. V was clipped by 8 bases and J by 0 bases, with 14 bases between them. The CDR3 coding sequence is TGTGCCAGCCGATTCGCAGGTTATAGCAATCAGCCCCAGCATTTT. Protein sequence: CASRFAGYSNQPQHF.

The chain joins TRBV27 to TRBJ2-3, with 11 bases matching TRBD2. CDR1 and CDR2 from the germline V gene are MNHEY and SMNVEV (reference sequence). The trim removed 4 bases at V and 8 bases at J, leaving 5 bases unmatched. The CDR3 is made up of 14 amino acids. The CDR3 here is CASSSGLAVGTQYF. CDR3 sequence (DNA): TGTGCCAGCAGTTCGGGACTAGCGGTTGGTACGCAGTATTTT.

The J gene is TRBJ1-3, the V gene TRBV28, with TRBD1 identical over 8 bases. V shed 7 bases and J 1 base; nucleotides not matched to a gene: 6. Germline V gene lookup returns CDR1 MDHEN and CDR2 SYDVKM. CDR3 size: 15 residues. The chain's CDR3 is CASTGQGDSGNTIYF. CDR3 DNA sequence: TGTGCCAGCACCGGACAGGGAGATTCTGGAAACACCATATATTTT.

J is TRBJ2-3 and V is TRBV13; D possibly uses TRBD1 or TRBD2 (5 bases each). CDR3 length: 20 residues. Trimming took 4 bases from V and 3 from J, leaving 29 bases between them. Germline lookup yields CDR1 PRHDT and CDR2 FYEKMQ (reference sequence). CDR3 nucleotides: TGTGCCAGCAGCTCCGGCCCCTCGGGGCTAACCATGGTTGGTACAGATACGCAGTATTTT. Protein sequence: CASSSGPSGLTMVGTDTQYF.

This clone was counted once. This sample includes further DNA sequences coding for the same CDR3. This chain joins TRBV5-4 and TRBJ1-1; 8 positions agree with TRBD1. Germline CDR1 reads SGHNT; CDR2 reads YYREEE (reference sequence). V was pared by 4 bases and J by 0 bases, with 5 bases of the junction left unmatched. The CDR3 runs to 15 residues. The DNA for the CDR3 is TGTGCCAGCAGCGGAGACAGGGGCCTGAACACTGAAGCTTTCTTT. Its protein product is CASSGDRGLNTEAFF.